The 6 T cell receptor beta chains below all came from one sample that was sequenced in a study of multiple sclerosis patients with progressive multifocal leukoencephalopathy. The time point here: before natalizumab initiation. The repertoire was sequenced with immunoSEQ multiplex PCR; TCRdb's copy has only in-frame clones and lacks some. The repertoire holds 25,000 to 35,000 clones, 85% to 95% seen once, with about 1.8% in the top ten. The specimen was PBMCs. The receptor source for this set is a man aged 30 to 45 with multiple sclerosis.

This clone is a singleton in its sample. The chain carries TRBV7-9 and TRBJ1-1; weak D call: TRBD1 (5 bases). The CDR3 spans 15 residues. Germline V CDR1 and CDR2: SEHNR, FQNEAQ (reference sequence). Deletions cut 1 base from V and 4 bases from J, with 13 bases between. The CDR3 reads CASSLEGLRVTEAFF. In DNA form, the CDR3 reads TGTGCCAGCAGCTTAGAGGGGCTCCGGGTCACTGAAGCTTTCTTT.

The J gene is TRBJ2-7, the V gene TRBV6-6; 7 bases map to TRBD1. This CDR3 region has 13 residues. Trimming cost V 6 bases and J 3 bases; bases outside gene matches: 5. From germline, CDR1 is MNHNY and CDR2 SVGAGI (reference sequence). The CDR3 sequence is CASSLGQNYEQYV. CDR3 nucleotides: TGTGCCAGCAGCTTGGGACAGAACTACGAGCAGTACGTC.

V usage is TRBV2 and J usage is TRBJ2-7; a weak D match, TRBD2 (6 bases). Trimming stripped 4 bases from V and 6 bases from J, with 16 bases between. The CDR3 has 14 amino acids. From germline, CDR1 is SNHLY and CDR2 FYNNEI. CDR3 residues: CASSVGQGGLEQYF. The DNA for the CDR3 is TGTGCCAGCAGTGTTGGTCAGGGAGGTCTCGAGCAGTACTTC.

This chain uses TRBV20-1 with TRBJ1-2, with a tentative D call TRBD1 (5 bases). V lost 6 bases and J 8 bases, leaving 13 bases between the germline ends. From germline, CDR1 is DFQATT and CDR2 SNEGSKA (reference sequence). This CDR3 contains 11 residues. This CDR3 is CSARGGDGYTF. Written as DNA, the CDR3 is TGCAGTGCGCGGGGGGGAGACGGCTACACCTTC.

This clone was seen just once. The V call is TRBV14, the J call TRBJ1-2, with D possibly TRBD1 on 6 matching bases. The CDR3 spans 13 residues. Germline loops: CDR1 SGHDN, CDR2 FVKESK. The V and J ends lost 2 bases and 7 bases respectively, with 11 bases between them. The CDR3 DNA is TGTGCCAGCAGCCAACGGGGGCACAGTGGCTACACCTTC. Protein: CASSQRGHSGYTF.

In DNA, the CDR3 is TGTGCCAGCAGCTTACGGTTTACCGGGGAGCTGTTTTTT. Amino acids: CASSLRFTGELFF. The chain is built from TRBV5-6 and TRBJ2-2, with unresolved D. V lost 2 bases, J lost 5 bases, and 7 bases lay in between. CDR1 and CDR2 (germline): SGHDT, YYEEEE. This CDR3 is built from 13 residues. The variable domain in full, with the rest retrieved from reference TRBV5-6 and TRBJ2-2, is DAGVTQSPTHLIKTRGQQVTLRCSPKSGHDTVSWYQQALGQGPQFIFQYYEEEERQRGNFPDRFSGHQFPNYSSELNVNALLLGDSALYLCASSLRFTGELFFGEGSRLTVL.